This passage covers 17 T cell receptor beta chains from one sample sequenced in a study of OX40 agonist ivuxolimab in advanced cancers. Generated by immunoSEQ multiplex PCR, the TCRdb table keeps only in-frame clones and is missing some. The table has 60,000 to 90,000 clones, 65% to 90% seen once. This specimen consisted of CD4+ or CD8+ T cells sorted from blood, obtained in a trial of the OX40 agonist ivuxolimab. These receptors came from an adult with an advanced solid tumor such as melanoma, head and neck, liver or kidney cancer.

V is TRBV28 and J is TRBJ2-7; D perhaps matches TRBD1 (5 bases). The germline gives CDR1 MDHEN, CDR2 SYDVKM. Trimming stripped 6 bases from V and 2 bases from J, with 11 bases between. CDR3 length: 13 amino acids. The CDR3 here is CASRGQGPYEQYF. DNA of the CDR3: TGTGCCAGCAGAGGCCAGGGCCCCTACGAGCAGTACTTC. The full variable domain, completed using reference TRBV28 and TRBJ2-7, is DVKVTQSSRYLVKRTGEKVFLECVQDMDHENMFWYRQDPGLGLRLIYFSYDVKMKEKGDIPEGYSVSREKKERFSLILESASTNQTSMYLCASRGQGPYEQYFGPGTRLTVT.

The chain recombines TRBV5-6 with TRBJ2-1; D perhaps matches TRBD1 (6 bases). Trimming stripped 5 bases from V and 10 bases from J, with 13 bases between. Germline V gene sequence: CDR1 SGHDT, CDR2 YYEEEE. The CDR3 is 12 residues long. The CDR3 loop is CASRRSRGEQFF. CDR3 nucleotide sequence: TGTGCCAGCAGAAGGTCAAGGGGGGAGCAGTTCTTC.

Only a few counts were recorded for this clone. The chain links TRBV7-3 to TRBJ2-1; perhaps TRBD2 as D (5 bases). This CDR3 contains 16 residues. In germline, CDR1 is SGHTA, CDR2 FQGTGA. The ends were cut back, 2 bases at V and 5 bases at J, with 16 bases in the middle. The CDR3 DNA is TGTGCCAGCAGCTTACGCCCGAGGGTCGCCAACAATGAGCAGTTCTTC. This encodes CASSLRPRVANNEQFF.

The chain uses TRBV6-5 and TRBJ2-1, with a tentative D call TRBD2 (5 bases). Germline V gives CDR1 MNHEY, CDR2 SVGAGI. The CDR3 length is 15 residues. The V and J ends lost 6 bases and 1 base respectively, with 13 bases between them. The CDR3 bases are TGTGCCAGCAGGTCATTGGGGAGATCCTACAATGAGCAGTTCTTC. Its protein is CASRSLGRSYNEQFF.

CDR3 protein: CASTTQGFWDQPQHF. The CDR3 DNA reads TGTGCCAGTACCACCCAGGGGTTCTGGGATCAGCCCCAGCATTTT. The rearrangement links TRBV19 to TRBJ1-5; D is possibly TRBD1 (6 bases). The CDR3 has 15 amino acids. The V gene's germline CDR1 is LNHDA and CDR2 SQIVND (reference sequence). The V end was cut by 7 bases, the J end by 5 bases, with 18 bases between.

This rearrangement joins TRBV6-5 to TRBJ1-2; TRBD1 matches at 7 bases. The CDR3 length is 15 residues. Germline V CDR1 and CDR2: MNHEY, SVGAGI. The V segment lost 4 bases and the J segment 4 bases; nucleotides outside the gene matches: 9. The CDR3 DNA is TGTGCCAGCAGTTTTCGCCGACAGGGCCTCTATGGCTACACCTTC. Translation: CASSFRRQGLYGYTF.

The chain couples TRBV6-5 to TRBJ1-2, with TRBD1 matching 11 bases. J gave up 3 bases and V 2 bases, and 5 bases lay outside the gene matches. The CDR3 has 16 amino acids. Germline V gene lookup returns CDR1 MNHEY and CDR2 SVGAGI. DNA for the CDR3: TGTGCCAGCAGTTACGGGACAGGGGGTAAGGACTATGGCTACACCTTC. Amino acid sequence: CASSYGTGGKDYGYTF.

The V call is TRBV10-2, the J call TRBJ2-7, with TRBD2 matching over 7 bases. This CDR3 has 15 amino acids. The V segment lost 5 bases and the J segment 6 bases; nucleotides outside the gene matches: 13. Germline loops: CDR1 WSHSY, CDR2 SAAADI. The CDR3 sequence: CASSPPGAGTGEQYF. DNA of the CDR3: TGCGCCAGCAGTCCTCCCGGAGCGGGAACAGGCGAGCAGTACTTC.

A few counts support this clone. This chain connects TRBV4-1 to TRBJ2-3; 14 bases fit TRBD2. The J segment lost 0 bases and the V segment lost 2 bases, leaving 16 bases of the junction unmatched. CDR1 and CDR2 (germline): MGHRA, YSYEKL. This CDR3 has 22 amino acids. As DNA, the CDR3 is TGCGCCAGCAGCCAACCATCTCTGGGGACTAGCGGGGGTCCGGATAGCACAGATACGCAGTATTTT. It translates to CASSQPSLGTSGGPDSTDTQYF.

J is TRBJ1-5 and V is TRBV6-5; no reliable D call. The CDR3 runs to 14 residues. CDR1 and CDR2 from the germline V gene are MNHEY and SVGAGI. Trimming cost V 5 bases and J 1 base, with 9 bases left between them. This chain's CDR3 is CASSKGWSNQPQHF. The CDR3 DNA sequence: TGTGCCAGCAGTAAGGGTTGGAGCAATCAGCCCCAGCATTTT.

J is TRBJ1-5 and V is TRBV6-5; a weak D match, TRBD1 (5 bases). Trimming took 6 bases from V and 5 from J, leaving 17 bases between them. Germline CDR1 MNHEY, CDR2 SVGAGI. The CDR3 covers 15 residues. The CDR3 DNA is TGTGCCAGCAGCCCCGACGGGACCAGAGATCAGCCCCAGCATTTT. Its translation: CASSPDGTRDQPQHF.

The V and J genes are TRBV7-9 and TRBJ2-1; 11 nucleotides align to TRBD2. Germline CDR1 is SEHNR and CDR2 is FQNEAQ (reference sequence). V shed 5 bases and J 5 bases; nucleotides not matched to a gene: 2. This CDR3 is 14 amino acids long. The CDR3 loop is CASSRLAGNNEQFF. CDR3 in DNA: TGTGCCAGCAGCAGACTAGCGGGGAACAATGAGCAGTTCTTC. The full variable domain, with the rest looked up from reference TRBV7-9 and TRBJ2-1, is DTGVSQNPRHKITKRGQNVTFRCDPISEHNRLYWYRQTLGQGPEFLTYFQNEAQLEKSRLLSDRFSAERPKGSFSTLEIQRTEQGDSAMYLCASSRLAGNNEQFFGPGTRLTVL.

This sequence joins TRBV10-2 and TRBJ2-7; TRBD1 matches at 9 bases. Germline loops: CDR1 WSHSY, CDR2 SAAADI. V gave up 7 bases and J gave up 1 base; unmatched junction bases: 5. The CDR3 runs 14 residues. The CDR3 bases are TGCGCCAGCAAGGGGACAGGGCGGTCCTACGAGCAGTACTTC. Protein: CASKGTGRSYEQYF.

The chain recombines TRBV5-4 with TRBJ1-2; TRBD1 matches at 8 bases. V gave up 5 bases and J gave up 5 bases; unmatched junction bases: 8. This CDR3 contains 14 residues. Germline values: CDR1 SGHNT, CDR2 YYREEE (reference sequence). CDR3 bases: TGTGCCAGCAGAAACGGACAGGGAGGATATGGCTACACCTTC. It encodes CASRNGQGGYGYTF.

The chain links TRBV7-8 to TRBJ1-6; 8 bases are shared with TRBD1. V gave up 5 bases and J gave up 7 bases; unmatched junction bases: 7. The CDR3 covers 15 residues. In germline, CDR1 is SGHVS, CDR2 FQNEAQ. CDR3 sequence (DNA): TGTGCCAGCAGCCTAAGGACAGGGAGCAATTCACCCCTCCACTTT. It specifies CASSLRTGSNSPLHF.

This chain joins TRBV27 and TRBJ2-7; 9 bases map to TRBD2. This CDR3 is 17 amino acids long. From germline, CDR1 is MNHEY and CDR2 SMNVEV (reference sequence). V was pared by 6 bases and J by 6 bases, with 18 bases of the junction left unmatched. The CDR3 sequence is CASSRLLSGGGAPEQYF. DNA for the CDR3: TGTGCCAGCAGCCGCCTACTGTCTGGCGGGGGGGCCCCCGAGCAGTACTTC.

The chain links TRBV11-3 to TRBJ2-1; TRBD1 or TRBD2 may be the D gene (5 bases each). V shed 1 base and J shed 2 bases, with 15 bases lying between them. CDR1 and CDR2 (germline): SGHNT, YENEEA. The CDR3 is 17 amino acids. CDR3 amino acids: CASSLGLGERAYNEQFF. The CDR3, as DNA: TGTGCCAGCAGCTTAGGGTTGGGGGAAAGGGCCTACAATGAGCAGTTCTTC.